This TCR beta chain was recorded in a study of shared clonotypes between healthy human individuals. Background on the study: Each donor's CD4 naive and CD4 memory cells filled three plates apiece, CD8 naive two, and CD8 memory one. Study-level findings and limits: Measured sharing among donors was expected to vary with sequencing depth.

Germline trimming cut 3 bases from V and 3 bases from J; bases unmatched to any gene: 5. Germline-derived CDR1 and CDR2 are MDHEN and SYDVKM. CDR3 length: 14 residues. Note on this clone: Its antigen is as yet unknown.

Per sorted-subset replicate PCR, input was about 180 ng DNA, representing about 30,000 T cell genomes. Sequencing was performed with immunoSEQ multiplex PCR; in TCRdb, only in-frame clones are kept and a portion is missing. The table shows around 2.5 million clones, with over 85% occurring only once. The study separated CD4+ cells into CD45RA+ naive and CD45RA-negative memory subsets. Specimen: naive CD4+ T cells from PBMCs. Subset denoted: CD45RA+ positively selected. The chain employs TRBV28 and TRBJ2-7, with 7 bases that match TRBD1. The source of this sequence is a man between 18 and 35 years old in good health. Some clones in this sample may be carry-over from other donors' samples. For the CDR3, the DNA is TGTGCCAGCAGTTTGAACAGGGGTCACTACGAGCAGTACTTC. It is translated as CASSLNRGHYEQYF.